The rows below give T cell receptor beta chains drawn from one sample of a study of T cell repertoires in cytomegalovirus infection. TCRdb processed the reads anew with MiXCR; each CDR3 protein has one entry. The data hold some 800,000 distinct CDR3 sequences, with 29% observed a single time. These receptors' targets are unknown. The source material was cultured CD8+ T cells from PBMCs, sampled from culture after CMV antigen stimulation. The receptors were sampled from a human donor in good health (CMV status not recorded). Some clones in this sample may be carry-over from other donors' samples. Both conserved end residues are part of each CDR3. The order of the fields is D gene, V gene, clone size, J gene, CDR3 protein, CDR3 DNA. D genes are given only for firm matches. Rows give clone size only sometimes, using once, few, many, or a class for an expanded clone.

>-|TRBV5-4|-|TRBJ1-2
CASSFGQIPTNYGYTF
TGTGCCAGCAGCTTCGGACAGATACCAACTAACTATGGCTACACCTTC
>-|TRBV19|few|TRBJ1-1
CASSIGGGWKTEAFF
TGTGCCAGTAGTATCGGGGGGGGTTGGAAGACTGAAGCTTTCTTT
>-|TRBV10-1|-|TRBJ2-4
CASSGEIGSPDKNIQYF
TGCGCCAGCAGTGGGGAGATAGGTTCCCCCGACAAAAACATTCAGTACTTC
>TRBD1|TRBV12-3/TRBV12-4|-|TRBJ1-1
CASRRTGGVLSEAFF
TGTGCCAGCAGAAGGACAGGGGGCGTATTAAGTGAAGCTTTCTTT
>-|TRBV29-1|-|TRBJ2-5
CSVEGPGTGIGGGETQYF
TGCAGCGTTGAAGGCCCAGGTACAGGAATCGGGGGAGGAGAGACCCAGTACTTC
>TRBD1|TRBV7-2|few|TRBJ1-1
CASSPTGGRVAFF
TGTGCCAGCAGCCCGACAGGGGGCCGGGTAGCTTTCTTT
>-|TRBV19|-|TRBJ1-5
CASTMGYSNQPQHF
TGTGCCAGTACCATGGGATATAGCAATCAGCCCCAGCATTTT
>-|TRBV11-1|many|TRBJ2-2
CASSLTDKGNTGELFF
TGTGCCAGCAGCTTGACGGACAAGGGGAACACCGGGGAGCTGTTTTTT
>-|TRBV12-3/TRBV12-4|few|TRBJ2-1
CASSFFTPKSYNEQFF
TGTGCCAGCAGTTTTTTCACCCCAAAATCCTACAATGAGCAGTTCTTC
>-|TRBV12-3/TRBV12-4|-|TRBJ1-4
CASSLALGAKLFF
TGTGCCAGCAGTTTAGCCCTAGGGGCTAAACTGTTTTTT
>-|TRBV28|-|TRBJ1-5
CASSFLGANQPQHF
TGTGCCAGCAGTTTTCTCGGGGCAAATCAGCCCCAGCATTTT
>TRBD1|TRBV4-1|few|TRBJ1-1
CASSSSTGVGDTEAFF
TGCGCCAGCAGCTCTTCGACAGGGGTAGGAGACACTGAAGCTTTCTTT
>TRBD2|TRBV20-1|few|TRBJ2-1
CSARDRGGGRSSYNEQFF
TGCAGTGCTAGAGATCGCGGGGGGGGGAGAAGCTCCTACAATGAGCAGTTCTTC
>-|TRBV27|few|TRBJ1-4
CASSPTSVAANEKLFF
TGTGCCAGCAGTCCTACTTCCGTGGCCGCTAATGAAAAACTGTTTTTT
>-|TRBV5-6|few|TRBJ2-5
CASSLAALKTQYF
TGTGCCAGCAGCTTGGCGGCTCTTAAGACCCAGTACTTC
>-|TRBV27|-|TRBJ2-3
CASSLLRTVSTDTQYF
TGTGCCAGCAGTTTACTAAGGACAGTTAGCACAGATACGCAGTATTTT
>TRBD1|TRBV7-6|many|TRBJ1-1
CASSPSTGADTEAFF
TGTGCCAGCAGCCCTTCGACAGGGGCGGATACTGAAGCTTTCTTT
>-|TRBV6-5|once|TRBJ2-3
CASSYLRGPADTQYF
TGTGCCAGCAGTTACCTCCGGGGACCGGCAGATACGCAGTATTTT
>-|TRBV7-2|many|TRBJ1-5
CASRPRDNSNQPQHF
TGTGCCAGCAGACCCAGGGACAATAGCAATCAGCCCCAGCATTTT
>TRBD1|TRBV15|-|TRBJ2-1
CATSRDRGPGNEQFF
TGTGCCACCAGCAGGGACAGGGGGCCTGGCAATGAGCAGTTCTTC
>-|TRBV11-2|few|TRBJ1-5
CASSHYKGRNQPQHF
TGTGCCAGCAGCCACTATAAGGGGAGAAATCAGCCCCAGCATTTT
>-|TRBV12-3/TRBV12-4|few|TRBJ1-2
CASSLTFTGTSANYGYTF
TGTGCCAGCAGTTTGACTTTCACAGGAACCAGCGCTAACTATGGCTACACCTTC
>-|TRBV5-1|-|TRBJ2-7
CASSPSPATNYEQYF
TGCGCCAGCAGCCCCTCCCCGGCTACTAACTACGAGCAGTACTTC
>-|TRBV12-5|few|TRBJ1-1
CASGLQGLGTEAFF
TGTGCTAGTGGTCTGCAGGGGTTGGGCACTGAAGCTTTCTTT
>-|TRBV7-9|-|TRBJ1-2
CASSLASTVNYGYTF
TGTGCCAGCAGCTTAGCGAGCACAGTTAACTATGGCTACACCTTC
>-|TRBV4-3|many|TRBJ1-2
CASSQDLNNYGYTF
TGCGCCAGCAGCCAAGATCTCAATAACTATGGCTACACCTTC
>-|TRBV7-9|-|TRBJ2-5
CASSLGHRRETQYF
TGTGCCAGCAGCTTAGGGCACCGGCGGGAGACCCAGTACTTC
>TRBD1|TRBV7-6|-|TRBJ1-1
CASRPGGSYTEAFF
TGTGCCAGCAGACCAGGGGGCAGTTACACTGAAGCTTTCTTT
>-|TRBV7-8|many|TRBJ1-1
CASSPTYADGIFATEAFF
TGTGCCAGCAGCCCAACCTATGCGGACGGTATATTCGCCACTGAAGCTTTCTTT
>TRBD1|TRBV7-2|-|TRBJ1-2
CASRPQGARGYTF
TGTGCCAGCAGACCACAGGGGGCGCGTGGCTACACCTTC
>TRBD1|TRBV11-1|-|TRBJ2-4
CASSPRQGRAKNIQYF
TGTGCCAGCAGCCCGAGACAGGGTCGGGCCAAAAACATTCAGTACTTC
>-|TRBV7-9|-|TRBJ1-3
CASSLGTASSGNTIYF
TGTGCCAGCAGCTTAGGGACGGCGAGCTCTGGAAACACCATATATTTT
>TRBD2|TRBV7-2|many|TRBJ2-3
CASSLGLAGGPDNTDTQYF
TGTGCCAGCAGCTTGGGACTAGCGGGGGGACCGGATAACACAGATACGCAGTATTTT
>-|TRBV5-4|-|TRBJ1-1
CASSFRQGRAEAFF
TGTGCCAGCAGCTTTAGGCAGGGCCGGGCTGAAGCTTTCTTT
>-|TRBV4-1|-|TRBJ2-2
CASSFRLAGELFF
TGCGCCAGCAGCTTCCGGTTGGCCGGGGAGCTGTTTTTT